Presented here are 5 T cell receptor beta chains from one specimen sequenced in a study of T cell responses to AZD1222 COVID-19 vaccine. Sequencing used immunoSEQ multiplex PCR; TCRdb keeps in-frame clones, though not all of them. The sample comprises 100,000 or so clones, approximately 87% of which are singletons, and 3% to 4% rests with the top ten. Sequenced material: peripheral blood, taken on day 0 of AZD1222 vaccination. These TCRs come from an adult in good health.

CDR3 coding DNA: TGCGCCAGCAGACAGAGGACAGGCCCCGACTCTGGAAACACCATATATTTT. Its translation is CASRQRTGPDSGNTIYF. This chain connects TRBV5-1 to TRBJ1-3; 7 bases are a match to TRBD1. This CDR3 region has 17 residues. Germline V gene lookup returns CDR1 SGHRS and CDR2 YFSETQ. The V and J ends lost 5 bases and 0 bases, in that order; junction bases with no gene match: 11. Combining the CDR3 with reference TRBV5-1 and TRBJ1-3 gives the whole variable domain KAGVTQTPRYLIKTRGQQVTLSCSPISGHRSVSWYQQTPGQGLQFLFEYFSETQRNKGNFPGRFSGRQFSNSRSEMNVSTLELGDSALYLCASRQRTGPDSGNTIYFGEGSWLTVV.

This clone was seen a handful of times. The chain combines TRBV19 with TRBJ1-5; TRBD1 agrees at 8 bases. The CDR3 runs to 14 residues. V gave up 8 bases and J gave up 8 bases; unmatched junction bases: 11. Germline loops: CDR1 LNHDA, CDR2 SQIVND (reference sequence). The CDR3 loop reads CASEKGQAGEPQHF. The CDR3 region has the DNA TGTGCCAGTGAAAAGGGACAGGCCGGAGAGCCCCAGCATTTT.

V usage is TRBV2 and J usage is TRBJ1-2, with 8 bases identical to TRBD1. V dropped 5 bases and J dropped 4; count of bases not matched to a gene: 9. Germline assignment: CDR1 SNHLY and CDR2 FYNNEI. The length of the CDR3 is 15 residues. In nucleotides, the CDR3 is TGTGCCAGCAGTAGGGAGCAGGGGGCGTCCTATGGCTACACCTTC. Amino acid sequence: CASSREQGASYGYTF.

The chain recombines TRBV7-2 with TRBJ1-2; D is unresolved. The length of the CDR3 is 14 residues. The V end was cut by 1 base, the J end by 8 bases, with 14 bases between. CDR1 SGHTA and CDR2 FQGNSA come from the germline V gene. CDR3 in amino acids: CASSLERTPRGYTF. The CDR3 coding sequence is TGTGCCAGCAGCTTAGAGCGTACCCCGCGGGGCTACACCTTC. The whole variable domain, filled in from reference TRBV7-2 and TRBJ1-2, reads GAGVSQSPSNKVTEKGKDVELRCDPISGHTALYWYRQSLGQGLEFLIYFQGNSAPDKSGLPSDRFSAERTGGSVSTLTIQRTQQEDSAVYLCASSLERTPRGYTFGSGTRLTVV.

This chain connects TRBV19 to TRBJ2-1; D possibly corresponds to TRBD2 (7 bases). The CDR3 totals 15 residues. Germline V gene lookup returns CDR1 LNHDA and CDR2 SQIVND (reference sequence). V was clipped by 3 bases and J by 9 bases, with 18 bases between them. CDR3 protein: CASSMALRGAGEQFF. In DNA, the CDR3 is TGTGCCAGTAGTATGGCCCTTCGGGGGGCGGGTGAGCAGTTCTTC.